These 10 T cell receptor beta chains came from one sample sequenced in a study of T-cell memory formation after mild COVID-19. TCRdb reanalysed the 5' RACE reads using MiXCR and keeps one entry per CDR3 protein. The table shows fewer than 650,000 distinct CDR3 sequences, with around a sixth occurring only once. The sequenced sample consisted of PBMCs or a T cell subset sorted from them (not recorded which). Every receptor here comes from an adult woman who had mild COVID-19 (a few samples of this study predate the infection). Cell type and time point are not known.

Here the CDR3 reads CASSSAGHDRDTQYF. CDR3 nucleotides: TGTGCCAGCAGTTCCGCGGGACACGACCGGGATACGCAGTATTTT. The rearrangement uses TRBV27 and TRBJ2-3; D possibly matches TRBD1 or TRBD2 (6 bases each). The CDR3 has 15 residues. Looked up from germline, CDR1 is MNHEY and CDR2 is SMNVEV (reference sequence). V lost 4 bases and J lost 6, with 17 bases in between.

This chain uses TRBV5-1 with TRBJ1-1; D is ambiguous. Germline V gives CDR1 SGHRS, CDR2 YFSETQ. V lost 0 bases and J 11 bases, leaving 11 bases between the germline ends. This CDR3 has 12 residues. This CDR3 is CASSLDGFDAFF. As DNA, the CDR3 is TGCGCCAGCAGCTTGGACGGGTTCGATGCTTTCTTT.

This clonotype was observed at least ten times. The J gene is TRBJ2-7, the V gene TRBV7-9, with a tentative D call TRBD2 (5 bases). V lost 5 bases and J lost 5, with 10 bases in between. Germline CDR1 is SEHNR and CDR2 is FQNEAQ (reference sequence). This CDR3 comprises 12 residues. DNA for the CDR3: TGTGCCAGCAGCCTAGGGAGTAACGAGCAGTACTTC. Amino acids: CASSLGSNEQYF.

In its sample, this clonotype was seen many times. The CDR3 loop is CASSPGTGGTYEQYF. The CDR3 DNA follows: TGTGCCAGTAGTCCAGGGACAGGGGGCACCTACGAGCAGTACTTC. This rearrangement joins TRBV19 to TRBJ2-7; 12 bases are a match to TRBD1. CDR3 size: 15 residues. After removal of 5 bases from V and 2 bases from J, the junction contained 4 bases not matched to a gene. Germline V gene sequence: CDR1 LNHDA, CDR2 SQIVND (reference sequence).

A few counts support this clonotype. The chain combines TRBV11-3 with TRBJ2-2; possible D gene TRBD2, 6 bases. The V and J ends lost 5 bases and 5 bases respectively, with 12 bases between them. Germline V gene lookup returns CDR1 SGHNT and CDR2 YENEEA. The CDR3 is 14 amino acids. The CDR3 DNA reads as TGTGCCAGCAGCCCGCATCGGGGGACCGGGGAGCTGTTTTTT. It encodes CASSPHRGTGELFF.

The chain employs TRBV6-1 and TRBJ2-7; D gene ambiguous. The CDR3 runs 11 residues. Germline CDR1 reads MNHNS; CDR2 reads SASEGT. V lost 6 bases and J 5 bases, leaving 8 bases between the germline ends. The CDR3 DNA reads TGTGCCAGCAGAATAAACGACGAGCAGTACTTC. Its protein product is CASRINDEQYF.

The CDR3 nucleotides read TGTGCCAGCAGTTCATGGGAGACCCAGTACTTC. Its protein product is CASSSWETQYF. This chain joins TRBV27 and TRBJ2-5; D remains ambiguous. The CDR3 loop spans 11 amino acids. Germline CDR1 MNHEY, CDR2 SMNVEV (reference sequence). V dropped 4 bases and J dropped 5 bases, with 5 bases sitting between them.

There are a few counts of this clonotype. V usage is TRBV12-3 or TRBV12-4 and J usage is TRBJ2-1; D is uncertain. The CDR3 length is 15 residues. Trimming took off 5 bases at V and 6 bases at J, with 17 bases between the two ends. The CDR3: CASSPQSRVGNEQFF. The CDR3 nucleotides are TGTGCCAGCAGTCCACAGAGCAGAGTGGGCAATGAGCAGTTCTTC.

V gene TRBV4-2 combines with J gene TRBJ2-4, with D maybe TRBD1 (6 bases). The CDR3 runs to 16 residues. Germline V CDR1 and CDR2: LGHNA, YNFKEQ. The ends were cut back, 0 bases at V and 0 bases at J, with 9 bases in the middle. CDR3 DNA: TGTGCCAGCAGCCAAGAGGACAGCTTAGCCAAAAACATTCAGTACTTC. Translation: CASSQEDSLAKNIQYF.

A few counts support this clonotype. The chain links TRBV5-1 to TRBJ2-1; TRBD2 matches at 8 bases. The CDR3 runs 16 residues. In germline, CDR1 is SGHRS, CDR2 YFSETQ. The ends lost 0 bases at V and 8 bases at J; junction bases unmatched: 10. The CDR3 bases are TGCGCCAGCAGCTTGGCAGTTAGCGGGGACTTCTATGAGCAGTTCTTC. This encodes CASSLAVSGDFYEQFF.